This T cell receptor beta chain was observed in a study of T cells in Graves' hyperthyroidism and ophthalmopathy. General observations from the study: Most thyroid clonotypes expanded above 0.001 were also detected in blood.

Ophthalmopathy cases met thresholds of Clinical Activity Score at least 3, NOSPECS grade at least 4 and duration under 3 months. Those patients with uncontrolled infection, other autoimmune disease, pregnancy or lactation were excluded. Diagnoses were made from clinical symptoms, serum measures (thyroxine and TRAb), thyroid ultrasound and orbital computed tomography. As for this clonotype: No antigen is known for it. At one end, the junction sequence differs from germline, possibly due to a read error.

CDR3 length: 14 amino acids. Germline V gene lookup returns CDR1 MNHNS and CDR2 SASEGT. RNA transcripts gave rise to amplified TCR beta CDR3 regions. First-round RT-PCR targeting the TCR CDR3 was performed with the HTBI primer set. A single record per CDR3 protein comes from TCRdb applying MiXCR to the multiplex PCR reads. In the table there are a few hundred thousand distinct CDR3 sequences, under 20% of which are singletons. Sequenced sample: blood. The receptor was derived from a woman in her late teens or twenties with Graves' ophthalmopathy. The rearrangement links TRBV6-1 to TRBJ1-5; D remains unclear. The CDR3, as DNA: TGTGCCAGCGCCCGGGAGGGTAGCAACCAGCCCCAGCATTTT. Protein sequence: CASAREGSNQPQHF.